One sample yielded the 26 T cell receptor beta chains listed below, sequenced in a study of blood T cell repertoires in COVID-19. Some clones are missing from TCRdb's copy, which holds only in-frame ones; the method was immunoSEQ multiplex PCR. The sample lists fewer than 450,000 clones, 88% occurring once. Input material: peripheral blood. These TCRs come from a woman in her seventies with COVID-19, enrolled during active disease.

Comments on this clone: Mismatch with germline at one junction end may stem from a read error. The CDR3 is CASSQDTGTQYF. For the CDR3, the DNA is TGTGCCAGCAGCCAAGATACAGGTACGCAGTATTTT. The chain employs TRBV3-1 (or the pseudogene TRBV3-2) and TRBJ2-3, with D perhaps TRBD1 (5 bases). Germline CDR1 reads LGHDT; CDR2 reads YNNKEL (reference sequence). The CDR3 consists of 12 residues.

The V call is TRBV28, the J call TRBJ2-7; 8 bases map to TRBD2. CDR3 length: 16 amino acids. J gave up 4 bases and V 4 bases, and 12 bases lay outside the gene matches. The germline gives CDR1 MDHEN, CDR2 SYDVKM. The CDR3 DNA follows: TGTGCCAGCAGTTACCCCCCTGGCGGGGGGCCGTACGAGCAGTACTTC. Its translation: CASSYPPGGGPYEQYF. The complete variable domain, with remaining parts taken from reference TRBV28 and TRBJ2-7, reads DVKVTQSSRYLVKRTGEKVFLECVQDMDHENMFWYRQDPGLGLRLIYFSYDVKMKEKGDIPEGYSVSREKKERFSLILESASTNQTSMYLCASSYPPGGGPYEQYFGPGTRLTVT.

V and J are TRBV6-5 and TRBJ1-6; perhaps TRBD1 as D (6 bases). The V end was cut by 8 bases, the J end by 6 bases, with 11 bases between. The germline V gene encodes CDR1 MNHEY and CDR2 SVGAGI. CDR3 length: 13 amino acids. The CDR3 DNA follows: TGTGCCAGCTTGCGACAGGTTAATTCACCCCTCCACTTT. Protein sequence: CASLRQVNSPLHF.

The chain combines TRBV5-6 with TRBJ2-7; 9 bases are shared with TRBD2. CDR1 SGHDT and CDR2 YYEEEE come from the germline V gene. CDR3 length: 16 residues. Germline trimming cut 0 bases from V and 3 bases from J; bases unmatched to any gene: 7. DNA of the CDR3: TGTGCCAGCAGCTTGGGGGTAGCGGGGGTTCGCTACGAGCAGTACTTC. This gives the protein CASSLGVAGVRYEQYF.

The V and J genes are TRBV6-5 and TRBJ1-4; D possibly corresponds to TRBD1 (5 bases). The germline CDR1 and CDR2 sequences are MNHEY and SVGAGI. V lost 8 bases to trimming and J lost 0 bases, with 10 bases between them. CDR3 size: 14 residues. As DNA, the CDR3 is TGTGCCAGCCTCCCGACAGCAACTAATGAAAAACTGTTTTTT. It encodes CASLPTATNEKLFF.

This sequence joins TRBV9 and TRBJ2-3; the D gene is possibly TRBD2 (6 bases). The CDR3 extends over 15 amino acids. Trimming cost V 3 bases and J 0 bases, with 11 bases left between them. The germline V gene encodes CDR1 SGDLS and CDR2 YYNGEE. CDR3 DNA: TGTGCCAGCAGCGCCTCCGGGACTAGCACAGATACGCAGTATTTT. Translating gives CASSASGTSTDTQYF.

Concerning this clone itself: Additional DNA sequences in this sample encode the identical CDR3. This chain links TRBV28 with TRBJ1-1; possible D gene TRBD1, 5 bases. Germline V lookup: CDR1 MDHEN, CDR2 SYDVKM. This CDR3 contains 13 residues. Trimming took 3 bases from V and 4 from J, leaving 9 bases between them. The CDR3 nucleotides are TGTGCCAGCAGTTTTGCGGGGGTCACTGAAGCTTTCTTT. Its translation: CASSFAGVTEAFF. Full variable domain (missing parts from reference TRBV28 and TRBJ1-1): DVKVTQSSRYLVKRTGEKVFLECVQDMDHENMFWYRQDPGLGLRLIYFSYDVKMKEKGDIPEGYSVSREKKERFSLILESASTNQTSMYLCASSFAGVTEAFFGQGTRLTVV.

This chain connects TRBV28 to TRBJ2-2; D uncertain. V was trimmed by 4 bases and J by 2 bases, leaving 5 bases between them. The CDR3 length is 13 residues. Germline lookup yields CDR1 MDHEN and CDR2 SYDVKM. The CDR3 spells CASSSQNTGELFF. DNA of the CDR3: TGTGCCAGCAGTTCCCAAAACACCGGGGAGCTGTTTTTT.

The gene calls are TRBV10-3 and TRBJ1-6; the D gene is possibly TRBD1 (5 bases). Germline assignment: CDR1 ENHRY and CDR2 SYGVKD. V lost 3 bases, J lost 7 bases, and 13 bases lay in between. The CDR3 totals 15 residues. The CDR3 loop is CAISDSQGSNSPLHF. The CDR3 DNA sequence: TGTGCCATCAGTGATTCTCAGGGATCCAATTCACCCCTCCACTTT.

The V call is TRBV9, the J call TRBJ1-1; D unresolved. Trimming took off 0 bases at V and 1 base at J, with 10 bases between the two ends. CDR1 and CDR2 (germline): SGDLS, YYNGEE. This CDR3 is 15 amino acids long. CDR3 nucleotides: TGTGCCAGCAGCGTAGGCGAGGGCTGGAACACTGAAGCTTTCTTT. It codes for CASSVGEGWNTEAFF.

This clone was counted a single time. The chain links TRBV21-1 to TRBJ2-7; TRBD1, as called in the table, went unchecked against the DNA. TRBV21-1 is annotated as a pseudogene. The CDR3 runs 15 residues. This chain's CDR3 is CASSPRGTGDDEQYF. As DNA, the CDR3 is TGTGCCAGCAGCCCCCGTGGGACAGGGGACGACGAGCAGTACTTC.

This chain joins TRBV3-1 (or the pseudogene TRBV3-2) and TRBJ1-2; maybe TRBD1 (6 bases). This CDR3 contains 13 residues. V was pared by 4 bases and J by 3 bases, with 9 bases between. Germline CDR1 is LGHDT and CDR2 is YNNKEL (reference sequence). DNA of the CDR3: TGTGCCAGCAGCCCCCGACAGGACTATGGCTACACCTTC. The encoded protein is CASSPRQDYGYTF.

The V and J genes are TRBV7-2 and TRBJ1-1; D is unclear. This CDR3 contains 15 residues. The germline V gene encodes CDR1 SGHTA and CDR2 FQGNSA. V was clipped by 2 bases and J by 1 base, with 11 bases between them. The DNA of the CDR3 is TGTGCCAGCAGCTTATTCACAGTGAGGAACACTGAAGCTTTCTTT. This encodes CASSLFTVRNTEAFF.

The chain couples TRBV6-5 to TRBJ2-7; TRBD1 is a possible D gene (5 bases). CDR3 length: 14 residues. Germline CDR1 MNHEY, CDR2 SVGAGI. Trimming removed 2 bases from V and 3 bases from J, with 11 bases in between. CDR3 in DNA: TGTGCCAGCAGTTACGGCCAGGGCGGCTACGAGCAGTACTTC. It yields the protein CASSYGQGGYEQYF.

This clone came up a few times. The V gene is TRBV5-4, the J gene TRBJ1-2; the match to TRBD1 covers 9 bases. The CDR3 contains 15 residues. V trimming: 3 bases; J trimming: 7 bases; junction bases outside the gene matches: 10. Germline CDR1 is SGHNT and CDR2 is YYREEE (reference sequence). The CDR3 sequence is CASSSTQGASGGYTF. The DNA of the CDR3 is TGTGCCAGCAGCTCCACACAGGGGGCGAGTGGTGGCTACACCTTC.

The chain uses TRBV27 and TRBJ1-2; D is ambiguous. Germline-derived CDR1 and CDR2 are MNHEY and SMNVEV (reference sequence). V was pared by 2 bases and J by 2 bases, with 12 bases between. This CDR3 has 15 residues. The CDR3 DNA sequence: TGTGCCAGCAGTTTAAGACTTGAGGGAAACTATGGCTACACCTTC. Amino acid sequence: CASSLRLEGNYGYTF.

Of note for this clone: Given a much more abundant clone one base away, this may be a read error. V and J are TRBV3-1 (or the pseudogene TRBV3-2) and TRBJ1-1; D may be TRBD1 (5 bases). The V gene's germline CDR1 is LGHDT and CDR2 YNNKEL (reference sequence). The CDR3 covers 13 residues. V gave up 4 bases and J gave up 1 base, with 7 bases separating them. The CDR3 nucleotides are TGTGCCAGCAGCCCCAGGGAGAACACTGAAGCTTTCTTT. Its protein product is CASSPRENTEAFF.

This rearrangement joins TRBV7-2 to TRBJ2-5, with TRBD2 matching over 10 bases. The CDR3 is made up of 16 amino acids. Unmatched junction bases numbered 14, after V lost 4 bases and J lost 9 bases. Germline V gives CDR1 SGHTA, CDR2 FQGNSA. CDR3 amino acids: CASSYSRVAGGGAQYF. The CDR3, as DNA: TGTGCCAGCAGCTATTCCAGGGTAGCGGGGGGCGGGGCCCAGTACTTC.

This rearrangement joins TRBV28 to TRBJ2-2; D may be TRBD1 (6 bases). This CDR3 contains 15 residues. Germline V CDR1 and CDR2: MDHEN, SYDVKM. V lost 3 bases and J 7 bases, leaving 15 bases between the germline ends. For the CDR3, the DNA is TGTGCCAGCAGTTTCCGGACAGCCCCGGGCGGGGAGCTGTTTTTT. Amino acids: CASSFRTAPGGELFF.

CDR3 DNA: TGTGCCAGCAGCTTGGGGGCGGTCACTGAAGCTTTCTTT. This codes for CASSLGAVTEAFF. This chain uses TRBV11-3 with TRBJ1-1, with D possibly being TRBD1 (6 bases). The CDR3 covers 13 residues. Germline V gives CDR1 SGHNT, CDR2 YENEEA. The V and J ends lost 3 bases and 4 bases respectively, with 9 bases between them.

Notes on this clone: This same CDR3 is encoded by further DNA sequences in the sample. The chain recombines TRBV5-1 with TRBJ1-1; D not resolved. V was pared by 2 bases and J by 3 bases, with 11 bases between. This CDR3 is 14 amino acids long. Germline values: CDR1 SGHRS, CDR2 YFSETQ. The CDR3 loop reads CASSLGGGDTEAFF. CDR3 in DNA: TGCGCCAGCAGCTTAGGAGGAGGAGACACTGAAGCTTTCTTT.

This chain uses TRBV5-6 with TRBJ1-2; the D is unclear. This CDR3 is 13 amino acids long. Germline V CDR1 and CDR2: SGHDT, YYEEEE. V was shortened by 3 bases and J by 3 bases, with 9 bases between the two germline ends. The CDR3 here is CASSYGLDYGYTF. CDR3 nucleotide sequence: TGTGCCAGCAGCTACGGACTCGACTATGGCTACACCTTC. Full variable domain (outside the CDR3, taken from reference TRBV5-6 and TRBJ1-2): DAGVTQSPTHLIKTRGQQVTLRCSPKSGHDTVSWYQQALGQGPQFIFQYYEEEERQRGNFPDRFSGHQFPNYSSELNVNALLLGDSALYLCASSYGLDYGYTFGSGTRLTVV.

V is TRBV7-2 and J is TRBJ1-5; 12 nucleotides align to TRBD1. Germline CDR1 and CDR2: SGHTA and FQGNSA. This CDR3 region has 14 residues. The trim removed 2 bases at V and 16 bases at J, leaving 9 bases unmatched. In nucleotides, the CDR3 is TGTGCCAGCAGCTTATTGAAGGGACAGGGGGCCGTACATTTT. It encodes CASSLLKGQGAVHF.

The genes are TRBV11-2 and TRBJ2-2; no clear D. V was shortened by 1 base and J by 2 bases, with 8 bases between the two germline ends. CDR1 and CDR2 from the germline V gene are SGHAT and FQNNGV. This CDR3 comprises 15 residues. The CDR3 loop is CASSLAYKNTGELFF. In DNA, the CDR3 is TGTGCCAGCAGCTTAGCCTATAAAAACACCGGGGAGCTGTTTTTT.

The chain joins TRBV30 to TRBJ2-1, with D perhaps matching TRBD1 (6 bases). CDR1 is GTSNPN, CDR2 SVGIG, per germline (reference sequence). The CDR3 is made up of 14 amino acids. Between the trimmed V and J ends, which lost 6 bases and 4 bases, there was a span of 16 bases. CDR3 DNA: TGTGCCTGCCTTTCTAGGGGGAATTACAATGAGCAGTTCTTC. Amino acid sequence: CACLSRGNYNEQFF.

The V call is TRBV7-9, the J call TRBJ2-1; D remains ambiguous. This CDR3 has 11 amino acids. Trimming took 5 bases from V and 8 from J, leaving 7 bases between them. Looked up from germline, CDR1 is SEHNR and CDR2 is FQNEAQ (reference sequence). The CDR3 DNA sequence: TGTGCCAGCAGCCAGTTGGATGAGCAGTTCTTC. It specifies CASSQLDEQFF. The complete variable domain, with remaining parts taken from reference TRBV7-9 and TRBJ2-1, reads DTGVSQNPRHKITKRGQNVTFRCDPISEHNRLYWYRQTLGQGPEFLTYFQNEAQLEKSRLLSDRFSAERPKGSFSTLEIQRTEQGDSAMYLCASSQLDEQFFGPGTRLTVL.